Below are 24 T cell receptor beta chains sequenced from a single sample in a study of T cell responses to AZD1222 COVID-19 vaccine. Sequencing used immunoSEQ multiplex PCR; TCRdb keeps in-frame clones, though not all of them. The table records roughly 150,000 clones, 75% to 90% of them present only once. The sample was peripheral blood, taken after recovery from COVID-19. The receptors were sampled from an adult who had recovered from COVID-19.

The rearrangement links TRBV20-1 to TRBJ1-4; D ambiguous. The CDR3 sequence is 14 residues long. CDR1 DFQATT and CDR2 SNEGSKA come from the germline V gene (reference sequence). Trimming removed 3 bases at V and 3 bases at J, with 11 bases between. CDR3 coding DNA: TGCAGTGCTAGTTCCGGGTCTTCTAATGAAAAACTGTTTTTT. Residues: CSASSGSSNEKLFF.

This rearrangement joins TRBV28 to TRBJ2-1, with a weak D call TRBD1 (7 bases). CDR1 MDHEN and CDR2 SYDVKM come from the germline V gene. The CDR3 has 16 residues. The germline V and J ends were trimmed by 6 bases and 9 bases, with 24 bases remaining between them. The DNA of the CDR3 is TGTGCCAGCAGCACCGAGGGGCAGGGGGGTTCAGGTGAGCAGTTCTTC. Translation gives CASSTEGQGGSGEQFF.

The chain employs TRBV11-2 and TRBJ2-7; the D call may be TRBD1 or TRBD2 (5 bases each). CDR1 and CDR2 (germline): SGHAT, FQNNGV. The CDR3 runs to 14 residues. V lost 5 bases, J lost 4 bases, and 15 bases lay in between. The CDR3 loop is CASSAWDGIYEQYF. Written as DNA, the CDR3 is TGTGCCAGCAGCGCCTGGGACGGCATATACGAGCAGTACTTC.

The rearrangement links TRBV7-2 to TRBJ2-1, with D perhaps matching TRBD2 (6 bases). Per germline, CDR1 SGHTA and CDR2 FQGNSA. CDR3 length equals 14 residues. Trimming cost V 6 bases and J 7 bases, with 16 bases left between them. The CDR3 DNA follows: TGTGCCAGCAGTTATTCTACGGCGGGGAATGAGCAGTTCTTC. Its translation: CASSYSTAGNEQFF.

The gene calls are TRBV6-1 and TRBJ2-2, with D tentatively TRBD2 (6 bases). Trimming removed 4 bases at V and 3 bases at J, with 15 bases between. The CDR3 contains 16 residues. Germline CDR1 MNHNS, CDR2 SASEGT. CDR3 nucleotides: TGTGCCAGCAGTGTTCCTTTGGGACTGCACACCGGGGAGCTGTTTTTT. Translation gives CASSVPLGLHTGELFF.

The chain joins TRBV13 to TRBJ2-3; TRBD1 matches at 8 bases. This CDR3 contains 16 residues. CDR1 is PRHDT, CDR2 FYEKMQ, per germline (reference sequence). V shed 0 bases and J 2 bases; nucleotides not matched to a gene: 4. For the CDR3, the DNA is TGTGCCAGCAGCTTAGGCGGACAGGGCTTCACAGATACGCAGTATTTT. It specifies CASSLGGQGFTDTQYF.

This clone appeared a single time. The V call is TRBV28, the J call TRBJ1-5, with 8 bases matching TRBD1. The germline gives CDR1 MDHEN, CDR2 SYDVKM. This CDR3 is built from 14 residues. V lost 6 bases, J lost 1 base, and 2 bases stayed unmatched. The DNA for the CDR3 is TGTGCCAGCAGAGGACAGGGAAGCAATCAGCCCCAGCATTTT. Translation: CASRGQGSNQPQHF.

In its sample, this clone was seen a few times. V is TRBV4-2 and J is TRBJ1-1, with D unclear. CDR1 and CDR2 from the germline V gene are LGHNA and YNFKEQ. With 1 base removed from V and 5 bases from J, the gap between germline ends came to 8 bases. This CDR3 region has 13 residues. In DNA form, the CDR3 reads TGTGCCAGCAGCCAAGGTGAGATGACTGAAGCTTTCTTT. Its translation: CASSQGEMTEAFF.

The genes are TRBV4-1 and TRBJ1-3; D is unresolved. This CDR3 has 13 residues. CDR1 is MGHRA, CDR2 YSYEKL, per germline. Trimming removed 4 bases at V and 4 bases at J, with 8 bases between. This chain's CDR3 is CASSLGRGNTIYF. The CDR3 coding sequence is TGCGCCAGCAGCCTCGGTCGGGGAAACACCATATATTTT.

The J gene is TRBJ2-5, the V gene TRBV2; 10 bases fit TRBD2. Germline CDR1 is SNHLY and CDR2 is FYNNEI. The trim removed 5 bases at V and 5 bases at J, leaving 2 bases unmatched. This CDR3 has 13 amino acids. The CDR3 reads CASSKGLAETQYF. As DNA, the CDR3 is TGTGCCAGCAGTAAGGGACTAGCGGAGACCCAGTACTTC.

The V gene is TRBV7-6, the J gene TRBJ1-1, with unresolved D. CDR1 and CDR2 from the germline V gene are SGHVS and FNYEAQ. V was clipped by 5 bases and J by 0 bases, with 10 bases between them. The CDR3 totals 14 residues. The CDR3 region is CASSLYLVNTEAFF. The CDR3 coding sequence is TGTGCCAGCAGCCTTTACCTGGTGAACACTGAAGCTTTCTTT.

The rearrangement links TRBV27 to TRBJ2-2; D possibly corresponds to TRBD1 (6 bases). Trimming took off 2 bases at V and 5 bases at J, with 9 bases between the two ends. Germline V gives CDR1 MNHEY, CDR2 SMNVEV (reference sequence). The CDR3 totals 14 residues. CDR3 sequence reads: CASSLGRGTGELFF. The DNA for the CDR3 is TGTGCCAGCAGTTTAGGCAGGGGAACCGGGGAGCTGTTTTTT.

The rearrangement joins TRBV5-1 to TRBJ1-3; D possibly corresponds to TRBD1 (6 bases). This CDR3 spans 18 amino acids. Germline assignment: CDR1 SGHRS and CDR2 YFSETQ. V dropped 4 bases and J dropped 4 bases, with 24 bases sitting between them. The CDR3 DNA sequence: TGCGCCAGCAGCAAATCCGAATTTTTAACAGGGCCGGGAAACACCATATATTTT. Its protein is CASSKSEFLTGPGNTIYF.

The CDR3 protein is CASSSLAGPDTGELFF. In nucleotides, the CDR3 is TGCGCCAGCAGCTCACTAGCGGGACCCGACACCGGGGAGCTGTTTTTT. The rearrangement joins TRBV5-1 to TRBJ2-2; 10 bases fit TRBD2. Germline CDR1 and CDR2: SGHRS and YFSETQ. The CDR3 contains 16 residues. With V trimmed by 3 bases and J by 3 bases, 5 bases remained unmatched.

The chain links TRBV7-9 to TRBJ2-1; no reliable D call. Germline CDR1 reads SEHNR; CDR2 reads FQNEAQ (reference sequence). There are 15 residues in the CDR3. The V gene lost 5 bases and the J gene lost 3 bases, with 14 bases spanning the gap. CDR3 sequence reads: CASSLLQDYYNEQFF. CDR3 in DNA: TGTGCCAGCAGCCTACTTCAGGATTACTACAATGAGCAGTTCTTC. Looking up the rest from reference TRBV7-9 and TRBJ2-1 gives the full variable domain: DTGVSQNPRHKITKRGQNVTFRCDPISEHNRLYWYRQTLGQGPEFLTYFQNEAQLEKSRLLSDRFSAERPKGSFSTLEIQRTEQGDSAMYLCASSLLQDYYNEQFFGPGTRLTVL.

The gene calls are TRBV27 and TRBJ1-5; D is undetermined. Germline lookup yields CDR1 MNHEY and CDR2 SMNVEV (reference sequence). V was trimmed by 7 bases and J by 7 bases, leaving 17 bases between them. This CDR3 region has 14 residues. CDR3 in DNA: TGTGCCAGCAATCCTAGCGGGAGTCGGCAGCCCCAGCATTTT. It encodes CASNPSGSRQPQHF.

The rearrangement links TRBV6-6 to TRBJ2-3; D is uncertain. This CDR3 is 16 amino acids long. With 6 bases removed from V and 4 bases from J, the gap between germline ends came to 20 bases. Germline lookup yields CDR1 MNHNY and CDR2 SVGAGI (reference sequence). CDR3 bases: TGTGCCAGCAGGCAAATCGGATTTCAGGATTCAGATACGCAGTATTTT. Protein sequence: CASRQIGFQDSDTQYF.

At least ten counts were recorded for this clone. This sequence joins TRBV5-1 and TRBJ2-1; the D is unclear. The CDR3 is 14 residues long. The V and J ends lost 0 bases and 0 bases respectively, with 4 bases between them. Germline lookup yields CDR1 SGHRS and CDR2 YFSETQ. The CDR3 sequence: CASSLADSYNEQFF. CDR3 DNA: TGCGCCAGCAGCTTGGCTGACTCCTACAATGAGCAGTTCTTC. Looking up the rest from reference TRBV5-1 and TRBJ2-1 gives the full variable domain: KAGVTQTPRYLIKTRGQQVTLSCSPISGHRSVSWYQQTPGQGLQFLFEYFSETQRNKGNFPGRFSGRQFSNSRSEMNVSTLELGDSALYLCASSLADSYNEQFFGPGTRLTVL.

This chain links TRBV29-1 with TRBJ2-1; tentatively, D is TRBD2 (6 bases). Germline V gene data show CDR1 as SQVTM and CDR2 as ANQGSEA. The CDR3 spans 14 residues. Deletions cut 1 base from V and 1 base from J, with 8 bases between. CDR3 nucleotides: TGCAGCGTTGAAGGAGGGACTTCCTACAATGAGCAGTTCTTC. This sequence encodes CSVEGGTSYNEQFF.

This sequence joins TRBV18 and TRBJ1-4; D unclear. This CDR3 comprises 16 residues. Between the trimmed V and J ends, which lost 3 bases and 5 bases, there was a span of 16 bases. From germline, CDR1 is KGHSH and CDR2 LQKENI. This CDR3 reads CASSPVLELANEKLFF. DNA of the CDR3: TGTGCCAGCTCACCCGTGTTGGAGTTGGCGAATGAAAAACTGTTTTTT.

This clone was observed a single time. Other nucleotide sequences from this sample produce the same CDR3. This chain connects TRBV7-2 to TRBJ2-5; D perhaps matches TRBD1 (6 bases). Trimming removed 1 base at V and 3 bases at J, with 6 bases between. This CDR3 spans 13 amino acids. Germline V lookup: CDR1 SGHTA, CDR2 FQGNSA. The CDR3: CASSLGTEETQYF. CDR3 DNA sequence: TGTGCCAGCAGCTTAGGGACAGAAGAGACCCAGTACTTC.

The chain employs TRBV2 and TRBJ1-1; D is perhaps TRBD1 (6 bases). Germline CDR1 SNHLY, CDR2 FYNNEI. With 3 bases removed from V and 9 bases from J, the gap between germline ends came to 17 bases. This CDR3 comprises 14 residues. CDR3: CASSDGDISPKAFF. CDR3 nucleotides: TGTGCCAGCAGTGATGGGGACATCAGCCCAAAAGCTTTCTTT.

The V and J genes are TRBV3-1 (or the pseudogene TRBV3-2) and TRBJ1-5; a weak D match, TRBD1 (5 bases). The CDR3 runs to 13 residues. V was trimmed by 0 bases and J by 7 bases, leaving 7 bases between them. In germline, CDR1 is LGHDT, CDR2 YNNKEL (reference sequence). CDR3 sequence: CASSQDREQPQHF. The CDR3 bases are TGTGCCAGCAGCCAAGACAGGGAGCAGCCCCAGCATTTT.

This sequence joins TRBV5-1 and TRBJ1-1, with D possibly being TRBD1 (5 bases). From germline, CDR1 is SGHRS and CDR2 YFSETQ. The CDR3 runs 15 residues. Trimming removed 4 bases from V and 1 base from J, with 14 bases in between. The CDR3 nucleotides read TGCGCCAGCAGCGCCCGGGGACGAACGAACACTGAAGCTTTCTTT. Its protein product is CASSARGRTNTEAFF.